This T cell receptor (beta chain) is from a study of blood T cell repertoires in COVID-19. As processed by the authors: Amplified reference gene primers provided the basis for estimating nucleated cell counts. Sequencing was performed with immunoSEQ multiplex PCR; in TCRdb, only in-frame clones are kept and a portion is missing. Clonal size and the V and J genes are those of that table, whereas D and trimming came from the DNA. The table has some 98,000 clones, 82% seen once. Trimming took off 1 base at V and 10 bases at J, with 19 bases between the two ends. The CDR3 spans 16 residues. From germline, CDR1 is LGHNT and CDR2 FRNRAP.

The clonotype comes from an older man with active or convalescent COVID-19. V is TRBV12-5 and J is TRBJ1-4; tentatively, D is TRBD1 (5 bases). Sequences were obtained from peripheral blood. The CDR3 sequence is CASGLEPGVGVVKLFF. CDR3 sequence (DNA): TGTGCTAGTGGTTTGGAACCGGGGGTAGGGGTCGTAAAACTGTTTTTT.